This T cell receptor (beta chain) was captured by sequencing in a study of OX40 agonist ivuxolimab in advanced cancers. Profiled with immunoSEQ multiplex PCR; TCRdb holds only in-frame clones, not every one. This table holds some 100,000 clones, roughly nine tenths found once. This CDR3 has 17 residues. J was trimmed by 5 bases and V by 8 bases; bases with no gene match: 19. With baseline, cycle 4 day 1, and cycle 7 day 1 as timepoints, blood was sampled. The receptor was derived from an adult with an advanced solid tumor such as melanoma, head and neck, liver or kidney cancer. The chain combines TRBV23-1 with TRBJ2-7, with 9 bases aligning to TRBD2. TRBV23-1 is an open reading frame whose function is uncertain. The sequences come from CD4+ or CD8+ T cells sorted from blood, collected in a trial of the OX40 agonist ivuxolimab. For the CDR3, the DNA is TGCGCCAGCCTGCCGGCTAGCGGGAACCTAGGCCCCCACGAGCAGTACTTC. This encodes CASLPASGNLGPHEQYF.